Presented here are 21 T cell receptor beta chains from one specimen sequenced in a study of regulatory T cells in long-lasting Graves disease. Sequencing libraries for TCR beta were prepared with iRepertoire HTBI primers and Arm-PCR of CDR3 regions. Via MiXCR, TCRdb re-called the multiplex PCR reads, giving one row per CDR3 protein. The sample includes a few hundred thousand distinct CDR3 sequences, 20% to 25% of them seen just once. This sample's time point: newly diagnosed GD, antithyroid drugs for less than 3 months. Extracted PBMC RNA gave rise to the TCR library. Sample: peripheral blood mononuclear cells (PBMCs), taken at new diagnosis, from a patient treated with antithyroid drugs. These receptors were taken from a female donor with Graves disease.

The sample holds many counts of this clonotype. This rearrangement joins TRBV24-1 to TRBJ1-2, with D uncertain. In germline, CDR1 is KGHDR, CDR2 SFDVKD. V lost 3 bases and J 4 bases, leaving 11 bases between the germline ends. CDR3 size: 14 residues. Here the CDR3 reads CATSDDSTGYGYTF. The CDR3 region has the DNA TGTGCCACCAGTGATGATAGTACTGGCTATGGCTACACCTTC.

CDR3 in DNA: TGTGCCAGCAAACTATTGGGGGCACACAATGAGCAGTTCTTC. Residues: CASKLLGAHNEQFF. The chain uses TRBV12-3 or TRBV12-4 and TRBJ2-1; D perhaps matches TRBD1 (6 bases). Trimming removed 7 bases from V and 5 bases from J, with 15 bases in between. The CDR3 totals 14 residues.

The rearrangement joins TRBV27 to TRBJ2-5; 8 bases fit TRBD2. The germline V gene encodes CDR1 MNHEY and CDR2 SMNVEV (reference sequence). The trim removed 7 bases at V and 4 bases at J, leaving 8 bases unmatched. This CDR3 comprises 14 residues. The CDR3: CASKTLAGLETQYF. The CDR3 region has the DNA TGTGCCAGCAAAACCTTAGCGGGGCTAGAGACCCAGTACTTC.

Ten or more counts support this clonotype. The rearrangement links TRBV4-2 to TRBJ2-1; D might be TRBD1 or TRBD2, each matching 5 bases. CDR1 and CDR2 from the germline V gene are LGHNA and YNFKEQ. CDR3 size: 14 residues. V lost 6 bases to trimming and J lost 8 bases, with 17 bases between them. The DNA of the CDR3 is TGTGCCAGCAGTGTAGGGACGGCTGGCCATGAGCAGTTCTTC. Protein: CASSVGTAGHEQFF.

There are a few counts of this clonotype. This may be a read error, as it is one base from a much larger clone. The chain carries TRBV12-3 or TRBV12-4 and TRBJ2-5; D may be TRBD1 (5 bases). This CDR3 region has 15 residues. The CDR3 DNA follows: TGTGCCAGCAGTTATCACGACAGCGACCAAGGGACCCAGTACTTC. This encodes CASSYHDSDQGTQYF.

In this sample, this clonotype turned up many times. This chain's CDR3 is CSASGHANNEQFF. Here the CDR3 DNA reads TGCAGTGCTTCCGGACACGCGAACAATGAGCAGTTCTTC. The V gene is TRBV20-1, the J gene TRBJ2-1, with D possibly being TRBD1 (5 bases). Germline CDR1 is DFQATT and CDR2 is SNEGSKA (reference sequence). CDR3 length: 13 amino acids. Trimming removed 5 bases from V and 5 bases from J, with 13 bases in between.

This clonotype was picked up many times. V usage is TRBV2 and J usage is TRBJ2-1; D remains unclear. This CDR3 comprises 12 residues. CDR1 is SNHLY and CDR2 is FYNNEI in the germline V gene. Trimming stripped 7 bases from V and 9 bases from J, with 13 bases between. In DNA, the CDR3 is TGTGCCAGCACTTCTCTTGTGGGTGAGCAGTTCTTC. Its protein product is CASTSLVGEQFF. Full variable domain (missing parts from reference TRBV2 and TRBJ2-1): EPEVTQTPSHQVTQMGQEVILRCVPISNHLYFYWYRQILGQKVEFLVSFYNNEISEKSEIFDDQFSVERPDGSNFTLKIRSTKLEDSAMYFCASTSLVGEQFFGPGTRLTVL.

In its sample, this clonotype was seen many times. The gene calls are TRBV2 and TRBJ2-1; D ambiguous. The CDR3 loop spans 16 amino acids. CDR1 is SNHLY, CDR2 FYNNEI, per germline. The ends were cut back, 1 base at V and 6 bases at J, with 16 bases in the middle. The CDR3 loop is CASSEVSDGLFNEQFF. The CDR3, as DNA: TGTGCCAGCAGTGAAGTGTCGGACGGCCTTTTCAATGAGCAGTTCTTC.

This clonotype came up many times. The V call is TRBV15, the J call TRBJ2-1, with D perhaps TRBD2 (6 bases). CDR3 length: 17 residues. Trimming cost V 5 bases and J 8 bases, with 25 bases left between them. Germline V gives CDR1 LNHNV, CDR2 YYDKDF (reference sequence). The CDR3 spells CATSGRTGLLSSDEQFF. The DNA for the CDR3 is TGTGCCACCAGCGGTAGAACGGGACTTCTTTCTAGCGATGAGCAGTTCTTC.

This chain connects TRBV19 to TRBJ1-1; D remains ambiguous. The CDR3 is made up of 14 amino acids. Deletions cut 2 bases from V and 1 base from J, with 8 bases between. The germline V gene has CDR1 LNHDA and CDR2 SQIVND (reference sequence). The CDR3 DNA is TGTGCCAGTAGTATATCGGCGGGGAACACTGAAGCTTTCTTT. Translated, it gives CASSISAGNTEAFF.

This clonotype appeared many times. The chain employs TRBV2 and TRBJ2-7; unclear D gene. This CDR3 contains 12 residues. V was clipped by 6 bases and J by 9 bases, with 15 bases between them. The germline V gene has CDR1 SNHLY and CDR2 FYNNEI. CDR3 DNA sequence: TGTGCCAGCAGCGATGACCAGGATGTGCAGTACTTC. It encodes CASSDDQDVQYF.

This clonotype was counted at least ten times. The rearrangement joins TRBV7-2 to TRBJ2-7; 7 bases agree with TRBD1. This CDR3 spans 14 amino acids. The V gene end was trimmed by 2 bases and the J gene end by 6 bases; junction bases not matched to a gene: 7. Germline CDR1 and CDR2: SGHTA and FQGNSA. DNA of the CDR3: TGTGCCAGCAGCTTATCCCGACAGGGACGCGAGCAGTACTTC. This codes for CASSLSRQGREQYF. The full variable domain, completed using reference TRBV7-2 and TRBJ2-7, is GAGVSQSPSNKVTEKGKDVELRCDPISGHTALYWYRQSLGQGLEFLIYFQGNSAPDKSGLPSDRFSAERTGGSVSTLTIQRTQQEDSAVYLCASSLSRQGREQYFGPGTRLTVT.

Many counts were recorded for this clonotype. The chain couples TRBV19 to TRBJ2-7; D may be TRBD1 (6 bases). Germline assignment: CDR1 LNHDA and CDR2 SQIVND (reference sequence). The germline V and J ends were trimmed by 4 bases and 3 bases, with 16 bases remaining between them. This CDR3 comprises 15 residues. The CDR3, as DNA: TGTGCCAGTAGTAAACCCGCCGGCAGGGGCTACGAGCAGTACTTC. Translating gives CASSKPAGRGYEQYF.

This clonotype showed up many times. CDR3 DNA: TGCGCCAGCAGCGCCGCGGGGGGCTACAATGAGCAGTTCTTC. Amino acids: CASSAAGGYNEQFF. This chain connects TRBV5-1 to TRBJ2-1; 8 nucleotides align to TRBD2. Trimming took 4 bases from V and 3 from J; bases not matched to a gene: 3. There are 14 residues in the CDR3. CDR1 and CDR2 from the germline V gene are SGHRS and YFSETQ.

The sample holds a few counts of this clonotype. V usage is TRBV18 and J usage is TRBJ1-2, with TRBD1 identical over 9 bases. The germline CDR1 and CDR2 sequences are KGHSH and LQKENI. The CDR3 is made up of 15 amino acids. J lost 7 bases, V lost 1 base, and 7 bases had no gene match. The CDR3 coding sequence is TGTGCCAGCTCACCACAACCGGGACAGGGTCTTGGCTACACCTTC. Residues: CASSPQPGQGLGYTF.

This clonotype showed up many times. This chain joins TRBV10-2 and TRBJ2-7, with 14 positions matching TRBD2. This CDR3 has 15 amino acids. J lost 3 bases, V lost 7 bases, and 5 bases had no gene match. The germline V gene has CDR1 WSHSY and CDR2 SAAADI. CDR3 in DNA: TGCGCCAGCATGGGGACTAGCGGGAGATACTACGAGCAGTACTTC. Protein sequence: CASMGTSGRYYEQYF.

This clonotype was found many times. The rearrangement links TRBV18 to TRBJ1-5; TRBD1 aligns across 9 bases. The CDR3 covers 13 residues. Unmatched junction bases numbered 4, after V lost 8 bases and J lost 5 bases. CDR1 KGHSH and CDR2 LQKENI come from the germline V gene. The CDR3 loop is CASSRQGDQPQHF. DNA for the CDR3: TGTGCCAGCAGCCGACAGGGGGATCAGCCCCAGCATTTT.

This clonotype occurred many times. The chain employs TRBV7-8 and TRBJ2-3; the D is unclear. The CDR3 extends over 14 amino acids. Deletions cut 4 bases from V and 7 bases from J, with 15 bases between. From germline, CDR1 is SGHVS and CDR2 FQNEAQ. The CDR3, as DNA: TGTGCCAGCAGCTCCCGTGGGGTTAGGAATACGCAGTATTTT. Encoded protein: CASSSRGVRNTQYF.

In this sample, this clonotype turned up many times. The rearrangement uses TRBV7-3 and TRBJ2-1; D uncertain. Trimming took 0 bases from V and 4 from J, leaving 4 bases between them. Germline V gene lookup returns CDR1 SGHTA and CDR2 FQGTGA. CDR3 length equals 13 residues. CDR3 region: CASSLTAYNEQFF. CDR3 bases: TGTGCCAGCAGCTTAACTGCTTACAATGAGCAGTTCTTC.

The J gene is TRBJ2-1, the V gene TRBV7-2; 8 bases line up with TRBD2. The germline V gene encodes CDR1 SGHTA and CDR2 FQGNSA. This CDR3 has 15 residues. The J segment lost 6 bases and the V segment lost 2 bases, leaving 6 bases of the junction unmatched. This CDR3 reads CASSLKSAGANEQFF. CDR3 nucleotide sequence: TGTGCCAGCAGCTTAAAGTCAGCGGGAGCCAATGAGCAGTTCTTC.

This clonotype has a count of ten or more. The V and J genes are TRBV11-2 and TRBJ1-4; no reliable D call. V was trimmed by 5 bases and J by 5 bases, leaving 21 bases between them. Per germline, CDR1 SGHAT and CDR2 FQNNGV. CDR3 length equals 17 residues. CDR3 sequence: CASSLQRSTGRNEKLFF. DNA for the CDR3: TGTGCCAGCAGCCTCCAAAGATCGACGGGCAGAAATGAAAAACTGTTTTTT.